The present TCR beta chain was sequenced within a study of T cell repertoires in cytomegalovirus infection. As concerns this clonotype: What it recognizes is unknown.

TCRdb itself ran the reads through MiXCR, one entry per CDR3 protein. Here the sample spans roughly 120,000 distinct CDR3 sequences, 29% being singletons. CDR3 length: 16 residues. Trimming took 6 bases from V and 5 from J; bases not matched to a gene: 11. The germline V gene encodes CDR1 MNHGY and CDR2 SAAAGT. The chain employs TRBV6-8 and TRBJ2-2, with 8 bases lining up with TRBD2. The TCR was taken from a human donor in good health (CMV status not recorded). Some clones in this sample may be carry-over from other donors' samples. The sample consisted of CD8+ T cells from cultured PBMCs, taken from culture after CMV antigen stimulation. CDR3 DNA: TGTGCCAGCAGCCCCGGGACTAGGTCGTTGACCGGGGAGCTGTTTTTT. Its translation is CASSPGTRSLTGELFF.